A single sample gave rise to the 7 T cell receptor beta chains below, sequenced in a study of cytomegalovirus exposure and HLA in healthy donors. Primers for the PCR totalled 60 Vbeta and 13 Jbeta. This table comes from immunoSEQ multiplex PCR, and its TCRdb copy is limited to in-frame clones, with some not included. The table includes roughly 110,000 clones, more than 65% detected once. The sequencing input was PBMCs. The receptors stem from a male donor in good health and CMV-seronegative.

The chain combines TRBV28 with TRBJ1-3; 7 bases are shared with TRBD1. Germline V CDR1 and CDR2: MDHEN, SYDVKM. The V and J ends lost 2 bases and 0 bases, in that order; junction bases with no gene match: 4. CDR3 length: 16 amino acids. The CDR3 loop is CASSLDRVGSGNTIYF. CDR3 sequence (DNA): TGTGCCAGCAGTTTAGACAGGGTGGGCTCTGGAAACACCATATATTTT.

V and J are TRBV4-1 and TRBJ2-3; D call uncertain. Germline CDR1 MGHRA, CDR2 YSYEKL. The germline V and J ends were trimmed by 0 bases and 5 bases, with 6 bases remaining between them. This CDR3 region has 13 residues. The DNA of the CDR3 is TGCGCCAGCAGCCAAGATCAGATAGATACGCAGTATTTT. Translation: CASSQDQIDTQYF.

The count of this clone is one. The genes are TRBV6-5 and TRBJ2-7; 11 nucleotides line up with TRBD2. This CDR3 has 14 amino acids. Trimming cost V 4 bases and J 3 bases; bases outside gene matches: 2. Looked up from germline, CDR1 is MNHEY and CDR2 is SVGAGI. The CDR3 spells CASSFTSGSYEQYF. In DNA form, the CDR3 reads TGTGCCAGCAGTTTCACTAGCGGGAGCTACGAGCAGTACTTC.

This sequence joins TRBV6-5 and TRBJ1-2, with 9 nucleotides matching TRBD1. The trim removed 6 bases at V and 8 bases at J, leaving 13 bases unmatched. This CDR3 region has 15 residues. Germline V gene data show CDR1 as MNHEY and CDR2 as SVGAGI. The CDR3 sequence is CASRETTGGDRGYTF. The CDR3 nucleotides are TGTGCCAGCAGGGAAACAACAGGGGGCGATCGGGGCTACACCTTC.

The chain links TRBV5-4 to TRBJ2-3; 9 bases are shared with TRBD2. This CDR3 spans 15 amino acids. Trimming removed 2 bases from V and 6 bases from J; junction bases left unmatched: 7. Germline V CDR1 and CDR2: SGHNT, YYREEE (reference sequence). DNA of the CDR3: TGTGCCAGCAGCTTCGAAGCGGGAGGAGCTGATACGCAGTATTTT. Translating gives CASSFEAGGADTQYF.

This clone was seen just once. The chain joins TRBV5-1 to TRBJ2-2; the match to TRBD2 covers 10 bases. This CDR3 region has 16 residues. V shed 2 bases, J shed 3 bases, and the junction held 4 bases outside the gene matches. Per germline, CDR1 SGHRS and CDR2 YFSETQ. CDR3 coding DNA: TGCGCCAGCAGCTTCGGAGCGGGAGGGTACACCGGGGAGCTGTTTTTT. This translates into CASSFGAGGYTGELFF.

Notes on this clone: The junction differs from germline at one of its ends, possibly a read error. V gene TRBV7-9 combines with J gene TRBJ2-5; possibly TRBD1 for D (5 bases). The CDR3 is 13 residues long. CDR1 SEHNR and CDR2 FQNEAQ come from the germline V gene (reference sequence). Here the CDR3 reads CSSSLLQQGTQYF. CDR3 DNA: TGTTCCAGCAGCTTACTACAGCAGGGGACCCAGTACTTC.